This T cell receptor beta chain was retrieved from a study of T cells in Graves' hyperthyroidism and ophthalmopathy. TCR beta CDR3 regions were amplified from RNA transcripts. The HTBI primer set drove a first-round RT-PCR of the TCR CDR3. TCRdb reprocessed the multiplex PCR reads with MiXCR, giving one entry per CDR3 protein. The data hold about 700,000 distinct CDR3 sequences, with approximately 15% observed a single time. The hyperthyroidism patients had all been newly diagnosed, and their disease duration was under 2 months. Their ages ranged from 18 to 65 years. Germline values: CDR1 KGHSH, CDR2 LQKENI. Trimming removed 4 bases at V and 0 bases at J, with 13 bases between. The CDR3 covers 15 residues.

This chain connects TRBV18 to TRBJ2-7; the D gene could be TRBD1 or TRBD2 (5 bases each). Sequencing was performed on blood. The receptor's source is a woman under 30 with Graves' hyperthyroidism. CDR3 nucleotides: TGTGCCAGCTCACGAGGGGACCTTAGCTCCTACGAGCAGTACTTC. Protein sequence: CASSRGDLSSYEQYF.